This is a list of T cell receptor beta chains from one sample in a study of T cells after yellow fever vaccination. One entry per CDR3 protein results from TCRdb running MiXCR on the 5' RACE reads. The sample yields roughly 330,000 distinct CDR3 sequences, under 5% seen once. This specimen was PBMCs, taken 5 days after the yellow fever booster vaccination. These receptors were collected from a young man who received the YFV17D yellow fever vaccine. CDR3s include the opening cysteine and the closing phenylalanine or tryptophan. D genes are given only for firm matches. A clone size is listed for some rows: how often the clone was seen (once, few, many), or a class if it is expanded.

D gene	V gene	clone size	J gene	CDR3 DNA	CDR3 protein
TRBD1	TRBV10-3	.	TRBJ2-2	TGTGCCATCAGTGAAGCAGGGGGTGTGACCGGGGAGCTGTTTTTT	CAISEAGGVTGELFF
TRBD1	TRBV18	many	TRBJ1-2	TGTGCCAGCTCACCTTGGACAGGGGGAGACGGCTACACCTTC	CASSPWTGGDGYTF
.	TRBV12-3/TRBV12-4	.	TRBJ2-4	TGTGCCAGCAGTTTTCTAGAAGGGATACTAGCCAAAAACATTCAGTACTTC	CASSFLEGILAKNIQYF
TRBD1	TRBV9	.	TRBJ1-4	TGTGCCAGCAGCACAGGGGTGACAGCTAATGAAAAACTGTTTTTT	CASSTGVTANEKLFF
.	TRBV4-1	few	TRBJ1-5	TGCGCCAGCAGCCAAGCAGGGAAAGGTGGTCAGCCCCAGCATTTT	CASSQAGKGGQPQHF
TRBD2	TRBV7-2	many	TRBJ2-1	TGTGCCAGCAGTCTAGGGGCGGGACTAGCGGGGTTCTTC	CASSLGAGLAGFF
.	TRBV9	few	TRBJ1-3	TGTGCCAGCAACCCGGGGGGCTCTGGAAACACCATATATTTT	CASNPGGSGNTIYF
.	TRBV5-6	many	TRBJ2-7	TGTGCCAGCAGCTTTGATCCGGGACACTCCCCCTACGAGCAGTACTTC	CASSFDPGHSPYEQYF
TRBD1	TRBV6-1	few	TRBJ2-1	TGTGCCAGCGACACGGGACAGTCATACAATGAGCAGTTCTTC	CASDTGQSYNEQFF
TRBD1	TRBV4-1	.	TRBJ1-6	TGCGCCAGCAGCCAAGTTCCAGGGGGGACACCCCTCCACTTT	CASSQVPGGTPLHF
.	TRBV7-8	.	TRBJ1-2	TGTGCCAGCAGCGGAATTAGGAGCAGGGTTGCTGGCTACACCTTC	CASSGIRSRVAGYTF
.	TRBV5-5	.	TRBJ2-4	TGTGCCAGCAGCTTTCAGAGCATACTAGGACTAGCCAAAAACATTCAGTACTTC	CASSFQSILGLAKNIQYF
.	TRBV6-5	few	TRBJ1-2	TGTGCCAGCAGGTCCCTTTCGTGGACAGCCAACTATGGCTACACCTTC	CASRSLSWTANYGYTF
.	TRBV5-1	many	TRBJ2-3	TGCGCCAGCAGCTTCAGCGAAGTGGATACGCAGTATTTT	CASSFSEVDTQYF
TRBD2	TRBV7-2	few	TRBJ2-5	TGTGCCAGCAGCCGCCGGGGGGTGGCGGGGGTAGAGACCCAGTACTTC	CASSRRGVAGVETQYF
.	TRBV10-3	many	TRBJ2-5	TGTGCCATCAGTAAGGACCTAGAAGAGACCCAGTACTTC	CAISKDLEETQYF
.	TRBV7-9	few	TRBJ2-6	TGTGCCAGCAGCCATCCCGCGTCTGGGGCCAACGTCCTGACTTTC	CASSHPASGANVLTF
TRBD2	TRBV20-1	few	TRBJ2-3	TGCAGTGCTAGTCGCGGGGGTAACACAGATACGCAGTATTTT	CSASRGGNTDTQYF
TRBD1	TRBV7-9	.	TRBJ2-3	TGTGCCAGCAGCCCCGGGACAGGTTACACAGATACGCAGTATTTT	CASSPGTGYTDTQYF
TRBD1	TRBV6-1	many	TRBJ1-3	TGTGCCAGCAGTTCGGGACAGGGTGCGGGAAACACCATATATTTT	CASSSGQGAGNTIYF
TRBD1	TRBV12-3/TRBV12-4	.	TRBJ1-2	TGTGCCAGCAGTTTTCGGGCAGGGGGCAATTATGGCTACACCTTC	CASSFRAGGNYGYTF
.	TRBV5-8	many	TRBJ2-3	TGTGCCAGCAGTTCCGGGGTCTACACAGATACGCAGTATTTT	CASSSGVYTDTQYF
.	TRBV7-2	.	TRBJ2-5	TGTGCCAGCACCCGCCCCCCAGAGACCCAGTACTTC	CASTRPPETQYF
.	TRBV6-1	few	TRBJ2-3	TGTGCCAGCAGCCACAATACGCAGTATTTT	CASSHNTQYF
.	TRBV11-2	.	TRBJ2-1	TGTGCCAGCAGCTTAGAAGGGGCTTTGAGCTCCTACAATGAGCAGTTCTTC	CASSLEGALSSYNEQFF
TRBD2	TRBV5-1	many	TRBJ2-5	TGCGCCAGCTTCCGCGGACTAGCGGGGGCCACACTCCACCAAGAGACCCAGTACTTC	CASFRGLAGATLHQETQYF
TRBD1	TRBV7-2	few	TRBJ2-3	TGTGCCAGCAGCTTCTACAGGGGAGATACGCAGTATTTT	CASSFYRGDTQYF
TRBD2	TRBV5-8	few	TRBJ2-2	TGTGCCAGCAGCTTCCCTAGCGGGGGGGCTACCGGGGAGCTGTTTTTT	CASSFPSGGATGELFF
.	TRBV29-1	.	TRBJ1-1	TGCAGCGTCGGTGCATTTTCGAACACTGAAGCTTTCTTT	CSVGAFSNTEAFF
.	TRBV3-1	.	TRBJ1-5	TGTGCCAGCAGCCAAGGGTATCAGCCCAAGCATTTT	CASSQGYQPKHF
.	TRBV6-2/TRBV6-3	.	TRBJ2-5	TGTGCCAGCAGTTACGAGTTTCTGGGCGGCGGGCAAGAGACCCAGTACTTC	CASSYEFLGGGQETQYF
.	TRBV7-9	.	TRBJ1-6	TGTGCCAGCAGCTTGCTGGATAATTCACCCCTCCACTTT	CASSLLDNSPLHF
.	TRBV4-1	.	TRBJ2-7	TGCGCCAGCAGCCAAAAAGGCTTATCCTACGAGCAGTACTTC	CASSQKGLSYEQYF
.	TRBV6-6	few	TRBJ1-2	TGTGCCAGCAGTTACAGGGGCGAGGAAGGCTACACCTTC	CASSYRGEEGYTF
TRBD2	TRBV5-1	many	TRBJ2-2	TGCGCCAGCAGCCATGCGGGGGCCGGGGAGCTGTTTTTT	CASSHAGAGELFF
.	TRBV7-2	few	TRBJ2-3	TGTGCCAGCAGCTTCGGCGATTCGGATACGCAGTATTTT	CASSFGDSDTQYF
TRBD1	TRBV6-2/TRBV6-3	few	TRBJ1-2	TGTGCCAGCAGCCGTGACAGGGTAAACTATGGCTACACCTTC	CASSRDRVNYGYTF
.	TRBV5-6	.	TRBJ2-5	TGTGCCAGCAGCTTGGGGATGGGAGAGACCCAGTACTTC	CASSLGMGETQYF
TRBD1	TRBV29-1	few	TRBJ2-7	TGCAGCGTTGGTTGGACAGGAAACTACGAGCAGTACTTC	CSVGWTGNYEQYF
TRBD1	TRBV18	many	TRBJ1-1	TGTGCCAGCTCACCACCGACAGGGCGGACTGAAGCTTTCTTT	CASSPPTGRTEAFF
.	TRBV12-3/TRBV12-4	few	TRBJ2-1	TGTGCCAGCAGTTTAGAACAGCATTACAATGAGCAGTTCTTC	CASSLEQHYNEQFF
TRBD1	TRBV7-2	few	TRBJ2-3	TGTGCCAGCAGCTTAGGAACAGGGGCCCCTTATGGCACAGATACGCAGTATTTT	CASSLGTGAPYGTDTQYF
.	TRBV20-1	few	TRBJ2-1	TGCAGTGCTACGTTGTCCAATGAGCAGTTCTTC	CSATLSNEQFF
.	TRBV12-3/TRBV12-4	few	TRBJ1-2	TGTGCCAGCAGCTGGGGGAAAAACTATGGCTACACCTTC	CASSWGKNYGYTF
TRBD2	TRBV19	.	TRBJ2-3	TGTGCCAGTAGTATGGGACTAGCGGGGGGGAGCACAGATACGCAGTATTTT	CASSMGLAGGSTDTQYF